This TCR beta chain was captured by sequencing in a study of blood T cells in healthy people across ages. A J-beta primer mix and a sample-barcoded 5' primer were used in a second PCR of roughly 6 to 12 cycles. Using its own MiXCR run on the 5' RACE reads, TCRdb lists one record per CDR3 protein. The sample has around 2 million distinct CDR3 sequences, about two fifths seen once; the top ten hold more than 20%. Looked up from germline, CDR1 is LGHNA and CDR2 is YSLEER. V was shortened by 9 bases and J by 7 bases, with 4 bases between the two germline ends. The CDR3 runs to 9 residues. V usage is TRBV4-3 and J usage is TRBJ2-1, with D uncertain. The sample comprised blood. This clonotype was sampled from a human donor in good health. The CDR3 DNA follows: TGCGCCAGAAGGAATGAGCAGTTCTTC. Amino acids: CARRNEQFF.